This T cell receptor (beta chain) was recorded in a study of monozygotic twins with inflammatory bowel disease. Study-wide points: Since immunosuppressive treatments differed, patient repertoires may have gained added variability. Possibly because of limited power, concordant and discordant twins showed no difference in repertoire similarity.

Notes on this clonotype: Its antigen is not identified.

The CDR3 has 15 residues. Germline V gene data show CDR1 as SGHRS and CDR2 as YFSETQ. TCRdb reprocessed the 5' RACE reads, with one entry per CDR3 protein and no DNA. This sample contains around 100,000 distinct CDR3 sequences. Sample: blood. The rearrangement links TRBV5-1 to TRBJ2-1; as DNA is missing, the TRBD2 call by TCRdb cannot be tested. The origin of this receptor is a human donor with ulcerative colitis or Crohn's disease, or a healthy co-twin of an affected twin (not recorded which). CDR3: CASSLITNGSNEQFF.